One and the same sample provided the 18 T cell receptor beta chains below, sequenced in a study of T cell clonality in common variable immunodeficiency. The assay was immunoSEQ multiplex PCR, and TCRdb's table has in-frame clones only and misses some. This set yields some 40,000 clones and no singletons; the top ten hold around 2.7%. The material sequenced was peripheral blood mononuclear cells. These receptors were taken from a person between 18 and 75 years old in good health.

Notes on this clone: The CDR3 goes on 3 residues after the read ends, and that part is filled in from the germline J gene. This chain connects TRBV20-1 to TRBJ1-2, with TRBD1 as a possible D gene (6 bases). From germline, CDR1 is DFQATT and CDR2 SNEGSKA (reference sequence). This CDR3 is 13 amino acids long. CDR3 bases read: TGCAGTGCTAGTAACAGGGATCCCAGCGCC. Residues: CSASNRDPSA. The complete CDR3 sequence is CSASNRDPSAYTF.

CDR3 protein: CASSLLAGLQETQYF. The part of the CDR3 DNA that was read is TGCGCCAGCAGCTTGCTAGCGGGCTTGCAAGAGACC. V gene TRBV5-1 combines with J gene TRBJ2-5, with 8 bases that match TRBD2. The read ends 3 residues before the CDR3 terminus; that terminus is restored from the germline J gene. The V gene's germline CDR1 is SGHRS and CDR2 YFSETQ. The CDR3 extends over 15 amino acids. J gave up 2 bases and V 1 base, and 4 bases lay outside the gene matches. The full variable domain, in which reference TRBV5-1 and TRBJ2-5 provide the parts outside the CDR3, is KAGVTQTPRYLIKTRGQQVTLSCSPISGHRSVSWYQQTPGQGLQFLFEYFSETQRNKGNFPGRFSGRQFSNSRSEMNVSTLELGDSALYLCASSLLAGLQETQYFGPGTRLLVL.

This clone was seen many times. The part of the CDR3 DNA that was read is TGTGCCAGCACCAATCAAGGAGGGGAGACC. Its protein product is CASTNQGGET. The whole CDR3 protein is CASTNQGGETQYF. V gene TRBV28 combines with J gene TRBJ2-5; D might be TRBD2 (6 bases). The read halts 3 residues ahead of the CDR3 end, with the missing end drawn from the germline J gene. The CDR3 contains 13 residues. Trimming pared 7 bases from V and 5 bases from J, leaving 14 bases between. CDR1 MDHEN and CDR2 SYDVKM come from the germline V gene.

In its sample, this clone was seen many times. The read ends 3 residues before the CDR3 terminus; that terminus is restored from the germline J gene. The rearrangement links TRBV20-1 to TRBJ1-3; TRBD1 is a possible D gene (6 bases). From germline, CDR1 is DFQATT and CDR2 SNEGSKA (reference sequence). V dropped 6 bases and J dropped 2 bases, with 20 bases sitting between them. The CDR3 runs 16 residues. This chain's CDR3 is CSAYPGHLPAGNTIYF. The CDR3 bases that were read are TGCAGTGCATATCCGGGACACCTTCCAGCTGGAAACACC.

This clone was seen ten or more times. The CDR3 extends 3 residues past the end of the read, so its final part is completed from the germline J gene. V usage is TRBV20-1 and J usage is TRBJ1-1; 7 bases agree with TRBD1. The CDR3 consists of 10 residues. Germline CDR1 DFQATT, CDR2 SNEGSKA (reference sequence). CDR3 DNA, as far as it was read: TGCAGTGCTAGGGGGACAGCT. This sequence encodes CSARGTA. The entire CDR3 sequence reads CSARGTAAFF.

The table lists this clone with many counts. The sequence runs out 3 residues before the end of the CDR3; the remainder is reconstructed from the germline J gene. The rearrangement joins TRBV12-3 or TRBV12-4 to TRBJ2-1; tentative D call: TRBD2 (5 bases). The CDR3 extends over 15 amino acids. V lost 1 base and J lost 2, with 9 bases in between. CDR3: CASSLGASPYNEQFF. The covered CDR3 bases are TGTGCCAGCAGTTTAGGGGCTAGCCCCTACAATGAG.

This clone was counted ten times or more. The sequenced fragment ends 3 residues before the CDR3 boundary, so the rest is inferred from the germline J gene. The V call is TRBV19, the J call TRBJ2-1; D possibly corresponds to TRBD2 (6 bases). The V end lost 3 bases, the J end lost 7 bases, and 7 bases lay between the germline ends. Germline V gives CDR1 LNHDA, CDR2 SQIVND (reference sequence). CDR3 length equals 12 residues. CDR3 sequence: CASSIGGNEQFF. The part of the CDR3 DNA that was read is TGTGCCAGTAGTATTGGGGGGAATGAG.

This clone was seen many times. Coverage ceases 3 residues before the CDR3 finishes, and the germline J gene fills in the end. The chain joins TRBV5-1 to TRBJ2-5; possible D gene TRBD2, 5 bases. The CDR3 extends over 15 amino acids. Per germline, CDR1 SGHRS and CDR2 YFSETQ. V was pared by 1 base and J by 5 bases, with 15 bases between. The CDR3 here is CASSLRAGPGETQYF. The DNA read from the CDR3 is TGCGCCAGCAGCTTGCGGGCGGGCCCGGGGGAGACC. Full variable domain (remainder filled in from reference TRBV5-1 and TRBJ2-5): KAGVTQTPRYLIKTRGQQVTLSCSPISGHRSVSWYQQTPGQGLQFLFEYFSETQRNKGNFPGRFSGRQFSNSRSEMNVSTLELGDSALYLCASSLRAGPGETQYFGPGTRLLVL.

This clone was detected a few times. Read data end 3 residues before the CDR3 end; the end is taken from the germline J gene. This chain joins TRBV7-9 and TRBJ2-3; 9 bases are shared with TRBD1. Germline values: CDR1 SEHNR, CDR2 FQNEAQ (reference sequence). The CDR3 is 13 residues long. The covered CDR3 bases are TGTGCCAGCGGGAGGGGACAGGGAGAGACG. Translated, it gives CASGRGQGET. The full CDR3 reads CASGRGQGETQYF.

This clone was counted many times. The CDR3 end is not reached by the read, which stops 3 residues before it; the germline J gene fills it in. The chain combines TRBV20-1 with TRBJ1-2; TRBD1 agrees at 9 bases. CDR1 and CDR2 from the germline V gene are DFQATT and SNEGSKA (reference sequence). The length of the CDR3 is 14 residues. V was clipped by 1 base and J by 4 bases; unmatched bases: 4. The chain's CDR3 is CSARADRGLYGYTF. The CDR3 DNA, read in part, is TGCAGTGCTAGAGCGGACAGGGGTCTCTATGGC.

This clone was picked up many times. Read coverage stops 3 residues before the CDR3 terminus; the germline J gene supplies the remainder. The rearrangement joins TRBV28 to TRBJ2-7; D remains unclear. V was clipped by 6 bases and J by 1 base, with 13 bases between them. CDR1 and CDR2 (germline): MDHEN, SYDVKM. This CDR3 contains 14 residues. The CDR3 DNA, read in part, is TGTGCCAGCAGCTCTCGAACGGGTTCCTACGAG. It yields the protein CASSSRTGSYE. The whole CDR3 sequence reads CASSSRTGSYEQYF.

Worth noting for this clone: The CDR3 extends 3 residues past the end of the read, so its final part is completed from the germline J gene. The gene calls are TRBV7-8 and TRBJ1-1, with 9 bases lining up with TRBD1. V trimming: 2 bases; J trimming: 4 bases; junction bases outside the gene matches: 5. The CDR3 consists of 15 residues. From germline, CDR1 is SGHVS and CDR2 FQNEAQ. The DNA read from the CDR3 is TGTGCCAGCAGCTTAAGCGGGACAGGGACCACTGAA. This encodes CASSLSGTGTTE. In full, the CDR3 is CASSLSGTGTTEAFF.

There are many counts of this clone. The read comes to an end 3 residues before the CDR3 does, leaving the germline J gene to fill in the end. The chain combines TRBV20-1 with TRBJ1-2, with D uncertain. Germline CDR1 and CDR2: DFQATT and SNEGSKA (reference sequence). The length of the CDR3 is 12 residues. V was pared by 6 bases and J by 3 bases, with 11 bases between. The CDR3 loop reads CSASDIYYGYTF. The CDR3 bases that were read are TGCAGTGCAAGTGACATCTACTATGGC.

This clone came up many times. The read ends 3 residues shy of where the CDR3 ends; the end is completed using the germline J gene. This chain links TRBV13 with TRBJ2-7; D possibly corresponds to TRBD2 (5 bases). Germline V gene data show CDR1 as PRHDT and CDR2 as FYEKMQ (reference sequence). V lost 5 bases to trimming and J lost 3 bases, with 14 bases between them. The CDR3 spans 14 residues. The part of the CDR3 DNA that was read is TGTGCCAGCAGCCCTAGCAGGCTAAGCTACGAG. This codes for CASSPSRLSYE. The full CDR3 protein is CASSPSRLSYEQYF.

This clone was found a few times. The CDR3 end falls 3 residues outside the read, so it is completed with the germline J gene. This rearrangement joins TRBV19 to TRBJ1-2; tentatively, D is TRBD1 (5 bases). Germline V gene lookup returns CDR1 LNHDA and CDR2 SQIVND (reference sequence). The CDR3 totals 18 residues. CDR3 sequence reads: CASSRGLAGGSMVDDYTF. CDR3 DNA, as far as it was read: TGTGCCAGTAGTAGGGGACTAGCGGGAGGTAGTATGGTCGATGAC. Supplemented by reference TRBV19 and TRBJ1-2, the full variable domain reads DGGITQSPKYLFRKEGQNVTLSCEQNLNHDAMYWYRQDPGQGLRLIYYSQIVNDFQKGDIAEGYSVSREKKESFPLTVTSAQKNPTAFYLCASSRGLAGGSMVDDYTFGSGTRLTVV.

This clone was seen a handful of times. The DNA ends 3 residues before the CDR3 does, and the rest of the CDR3 is filled in from the germline J gene. V gene TRBV19 combines with J gene TRBJ1-2; D remains ambiguous. The CDR3 loop spans 14 amino acids. Germline assignment: CDR1 LNHDA and CDR2 SQIVND (reference sequence). CDR3 region: CASSKGHVADTYTF. CDR3 DNA (partial): TGTGCCAGTAGTAAGGGTCATGTCGCAGATACC.

The table lists this clone with many counts. From the germline J gene comes the end of the CDR3, since the read stops 3 residues before it. The V gene is TRBV6-1, the J gene TRBJ2-7; D possibly corresponds to TRBD2 (6 bases). Per the germline V gene, CDR1 is MNHNS and CDR2 is SASEGT. The CDR3 length is 15 residues. V lost 3 bases, J lost 1 base, and 13 bases lay in between. The CDR3 DNA, read in part, is TGTGCCAGCAGTGATTGGGGTGGGGGGTCCTACGAG. Amino acids: CASSDWGGGSYE. The whole CDR3 protein is CASSDWGGGSYEQYF.

This clone has a count of ten or more. The CDR3 loop reads CSARFGLAEETQYF. The covered CDR3 bases are TGCAGTGCTAGATTCGGACTAGCGGAAGAGACC. The chain uses TRBV20-1 and TRBJ2-5; TRBD2 aligns across 10 bases. The read is 3 residues too short to cover the CDR3 end, so that end is filled in from the germline J gene. This CDR3 has 14 amino acids. V was clipped by 2 bases and J by 3 bases; unmatched bases: 3. The germline V gene has CDR1 DFQATT and CDR2 SNEGSKA (reference sequence).